This T cell receptor beta chain was captured by sequencing in a study of CXCR3-negative and CXCR3-positive naive CD8 T cells. CDR1 is SQVTM, CDR2 ANQGSEA, per germline. CDR3 length equals 12 residues. In terms of frequency, this clonotype is medium-sized (0.01 to 0.1%). Its antigen is as yet unknown. Study results and caveats: Freshly isolated PBMCs were used in most assays, given partial CXCR3 loss after freezing. High diversity, comparable across both naive subsets, contrasted with much lower diversity in memory CD8+ cells. Greater hydrophobicity was found in TRB CDR3s of CXCR3-positive naive cells than of CXCR3-negative naive cells.

5' RACE with UMI labels generated the TRB cDNA libraries. TCRdb reprocessed the 5' RACE reads and keeps a single row for each CDR3 protein, giving no DNA. This sample carries 5,000 to 6,500 distinct CDR3 sequences, with approximately 2.2% going to the ten biggest clones. Triplicate sorts, hundreds of thousands of cells apiece, were made for each CD8+ T cell subset. The specimen was naive CXCR3+ CD8+ T cells from blood. Subset here: CD45RO-CCR7+CD27+CD95- naive CD8+ T cells expressing CXCR3 (TNR3+). This clonotype originated in a human donor in good health. Some clones in this sample may be carry-over from other donors' samples. This chain uses TRBV29-1 with TRBJ1-2; TCRdb indicates TRBD1, and absent DNA this call remains unverified. CDR3 sequence: CSVEVDRVSYTF.